Below, 22 T cell receptor beta chains from the same sample are listed, as sequenced in a study of blood T cell repertoires in COVID-19. Clones were sequenced by immunoSEQ multiplex PCR, and TCRdb holds only the in-frame ones, with some missing. The table lists 160,000 or so clones, about 84% of them singletons. Sample: PBMCs or T cells enriched from blood (not recorded which). Every receptor here comes from a man aged 35 to 55 who had recovered from COVID-19.

DNA of the CDR3: TGTGCCAGCAGCCGGGACATCACGGACGAGCAGTACGTC. It is translated as CASSRDITDEQYV. This sequence joins TRBV9 and TRBJ2-7, with D maybe TRBD1 (6 bases). V shed 4 bases and J shed 5 bases, with 13 bases lying between them. This CDR3 has 13 amino acids. CDR1 is SGDLS and CDR2 is YYNGEE in the germline V gene.

The V and J genes are TRBV24-1 and TRBJ2-2; no definite D call. CDR1 is KGHDR and CDR2 is SFDVKD in the germline V gene. The CDR3 contains 14 residues. V was shortened by 0 bases and J by 7 bases, with 8 bases between the two germline ends. The CDR3 region has the DNA TGTGCCACCAGTGATTTGGGTGGCGGCGGGGAGCTGTTTTTT. This codes for CATSDLGGGGELFF.

This clone has just one count. The DNA of the CDR3 is TGTGCCAGCAGTGAAGCGGGACAGGGTTACGAGCAGTACTTC. This sequence encodes CASSEAGQGYEQYF. This chain uses TRBV6-1 with TRBJ2-7, with 9 positions matching TRBD1. Losses at the gene ends were 0 bases for V and 4 bases for J; bases not matched to a gene: 1. CDR1 MNHNS and CDR2 SASEGT come from the germline V gene. The length of the CDR3 is 14 residues.

The chain uses TRBV11-2 and TRBJ2-7, with D perhaps matching TRBD2 (5 bases). Germline V gene sequence: CDR1 SGHAT, CDR2 FQNNGV. The V and J ends lost 1 base and 1 base respectively, with 17 bases between them. The CDR3 covers 17 residues. As DNA, the CDR3 is TGTGCCAGCAGCTTAGTTTTCAGGTCGGAGGTATCCTACGAGCAGTACGTC. It codes for CASSLVFRSEVSYEQYV.

This clone has only a few counts. The chain has TRBV19 and TRBJ1-4; D uncertain. The CDR3 has 11 residues. Germline loops: CDR1 LNHDA, CDR2 SQIVND (reference sequence). Trimming took off 2 bases at V and 11 bases at J, with 6 bases between the two ends. CDR3: CASSIRDKLFF. CDR3 DNA sequence: TGTGCCAGTAGTATAAGAGATAAACTGTTTTTT.

The chain combines TRBV30 with TRBJ2-3, with TRBD2 matching 10 bases. The CDR3 runs 15 residues. The germline gives CDR1 GTSNPN, CDR2 SVGIG (reference sequence). Unmatched junction bases numbered 6, after V lost 2 bases and J lost 4 bases. For the CDR3, the DNA is TGTGCCTGGAGTACAGGACTAGCGGAATCAGATACGCAGTATTTT. This translates into CAWSTGLAESDTQYF.

The chain has TRBV19 and TRBJ1-5, with 7 bases that match TRBD1. The CDR3 is 16 amino acids. With V trimmed by 4 bases and J by 6 bases, 12 bases remained unmatched. In germline, CDR1 is LNHDA, CDR2 SQIVND (reference sequence). The CDR3 nucleotides read TGTGCCAGTAGTACATCCCTACAGGGGAAGGGTCAGCCCCAGCATTTT. The encoded protein is CASSTSLQGKGQPQHF.

This clone occurred a few times. The CDR3 here is CASRTLGQGYIEAFF. For the CDR3, the DNA is TGTGCCAGCAGGACCTTGGGACAGGGATATATTGAAGCTTTCTTT. This chain joins TRBV6-5 and TRBJ1-1, with 9 nucleotides matching TRBD1. The CDR3 totals 15 residues. Germline V lookup: CDR1 MNHEY, CDR2 SVGAGI. V was pared by 6 bases and J by 7 bases, with 12 bases of the junction left unmatched.

This rearrangement joins TRBV7-8 to TRBJ2-7; TRBD1 is a possible D gene (7 bases). Germline V CDR1 and CDR2: SGHVS, FQNEAQ. CDR3 length: 13 residues. V lost 4 bases and J lost 9, with 16 bases in between. As DNA, the CDR3 is TGTGCCAGCAGCTCCGGACAGGCCGGGGGGCAGTACGTC. The encoded protein is CASSSGQAGGQYV.

The rearrangement links TRBV5-1 to TRBJ1-2, with D possibly being TRBD1 (5 bases). V shed 4 bases and J shed 4 bases, with 17 bases lying between them. The CDR3 is made up of 15 amino acids. Germline CDR1 and CDR2: SGHRS and YFSETQ. CDR3 sequence: CASSKPDSASYGYTF. CDR3 in DNA: TGCGCCAGCAGCAAGCCTGACAGTGCCTCCTATGGCTACACCTTC.

This clone was counted between two and nine times. V is TRBV5-1 and J is TRBJ1-6; 8 nucleotides agree with TRBD1. CDR3 size: 16 residues. The V and J ends lost 1 base and 1 base, in that order; junction bases with no gene match: 1. CDR1 is SGHRS, CDR2 YFSETQ, per germline. In DNA form, the CDR3 reads TGCGCCAGCAGCTTGCAGGGGGCTTCCTATAATTCACCCCTCCACTTT. Amino acids: CASSLQGASYNSPLHF.

This chain's CDR3 is CASSFTVQGVGNTIYF. The CDR3 coding sequence is TGTGCCAGCAGTTTTACGGTACAGGGAGTAGGAAACACCATATATTTT. The chain carries TRBV11-2 and TRBJ1-3, with D possibly matching TRBD1 (6 bases). The V and J ends lost 6 bases and 4 bases respectively, with 19 bases between them. CDR1 is SGHAT, CDR2 FQNNGV, per germline. The CDR3 spans 16 residues.

The chain links TRBV6-5 to TRBJ2-7; 7 bases agree with TRBD1. In germline, CDR1 is MNHEY, CDR2 SVGAGI. The CDR3 has 13 amino acids. The ends lost 4 bases at V and 3 bases at J; junction bases unmatched: 3. The CDR3 reads CASSLTGRYEQYF. As DNA, the CDR3 is TGTGCCAGCAGTTTGACAGGGCGCTACGAGCAGTACTTC.

The chain combines TRBV6-1 with TRBJ1-2, with 10 bases lining up with TRBD1. Germline loops: CDR1 MNHNS, CDR2 SASEGT. This CDR3 is 15 amino acids long. V trimming: 3 bases; J trimming: 4 bases; junction bases outside the gene matches: 5. The CDR3 region has the DNA TGTGCCAGCAGTGAGGGACAGGGGACGGCCTATGGCTACACCTTC. This sequence encodes CASSEGQGTAYGYTF.

This chain uses TRBV7-3 with TRBJ2-3, with TRBD2 matching 7 bases. CDR3 length: 11 amino acids. CDR1 SGHTA and CDR2 FQGTGA come from the germline V gene. V shed 8 bases and J 12 bases; nucleotides not matched to a gene: 8. The CDR3: CASSSGTIQYF. CDR3 sequence (DNA): TGTGCCAGCTCATCCGGGACTATACAGTATTTT.

The chain recombines TRBV5-8 with TRBJ1-1, with D possibly TRBD1 on 5 matching bases. V lost 0 bases, J lost 0 bases, and 9 bases lay in between. The CDR3 is 15 amino acids. Germline-derived CDR1 and CDR2 are SGHTS and YDEGEE. Written as DNA, the CDR3 is TGTGCCAGCAGCTTGGTGGGGGGAGTGAACACTGAAGCTTTCTTT. Protein: CASSLVGGVNTEAFF.

The chain recombines TRBV27 with TRBJ1-5; 10 bases agree with TRBD1. Germline V gives CDR1 MNHEY, CDR2 SMNVEV (reference sequence). CDR3 length: 17 residues. J gave up 2 bases and V 2 bases, and 6 bases lay outside the gene matches. The CDR3 spells CASSLRAGTGGNQPQHF. CDR3 DNA: TGTGCCAGCAGTTTACGGGCTGGGACAGGGGGCAATCAGCCCCAGCATTTT.

This chain links TRBV6-5 with TRBJ2-6; the match to TRBD1 covers 9 bases. The CDR3 loop spans 15 amino acids. V lost 6 bases and J lost 3; bases outside the gene matches: 3. Looked up from germline, CDR1 is MNHEY and CDR2 is SVGAGI. CDR3 nucleotides: TGTGCCAGCAGAAGGACAGGGGATGGGGCCAACGTCCTGACTTTC. Translating gives CASRRTGDGANVLTF.

This sequence joins TRBV1 and TRBJ1-2; the table's TRBD1 call for D was not verified on the DNA. TRBV1 is noted as a pseudogene. The CDR3 runs to 19 residues. The CDR3 region has the DNA TGCACCAGCAGCCAAGATTGGGGTAAGGAGGGGGCCTTCAACTATGGCTACACCTTC. It codes for CTSSQDWGKEGAFNYGYTF.

The rearrangement joins TRBV27 to TRBJ2-1; tentative D call: TRBD2 (6 bases). The germline V and J ends were trimmed by 7 bases and 3 bases, with 10 bases remaining between them. This CDR3 is 13 amino acids long. CDR1 is MNHEY, CDR2 SMNVEV, per germline (reference sequence). CDR3 amino acids: CASTPGLYNEQFF. The CDR3 region has the DNA TGTGCCAGCACCCCGGGACTCTACAATGAGCAGTTCTTC.

The DNA of the CDR3 is TGTGCCACCAGTGATCCCACAAGGGAGGGGGACTATGGCTACACCTTC. This codes for CATSDPTREGDYGYTF. The rearrangement links TRBV24-1 to TRBJ1-2; TRBD1 is a possible D gene (6 bases). Between the trimmed V and J ends, which lost 3 bases and 3 bases, there was a span of 16 bases. This CDR3 has 16 residues. Germline assignment: CDR1 KGHDR and CDR2 SFDVKD.

A few counts support this clone. The rearrangement uses TRBV18 and TRBJ1-2, with 12 bases that match TRBD1. V gave up 5 bases and J gave up 5 bases; unmatched junction bases: 6. Germline assignment: CDR1 KGHSH and CDR2 LQKENI. This CDR3 is 15 amino acids long. In nucleotides, the CDR3 is TGTGCCAGCTCAGAGGGACAGGGGGCGCGGTATGGCTACACCTTC. It specifies CASSEGQGARYGYTF.